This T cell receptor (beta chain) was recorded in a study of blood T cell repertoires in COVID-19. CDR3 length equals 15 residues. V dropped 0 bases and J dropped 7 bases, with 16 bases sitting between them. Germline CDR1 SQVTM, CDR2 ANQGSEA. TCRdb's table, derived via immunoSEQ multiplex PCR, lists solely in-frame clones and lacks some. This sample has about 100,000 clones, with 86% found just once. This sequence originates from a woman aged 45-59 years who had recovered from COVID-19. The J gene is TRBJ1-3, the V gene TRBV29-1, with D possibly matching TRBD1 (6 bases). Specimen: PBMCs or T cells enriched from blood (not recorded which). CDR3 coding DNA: TGCAGCGTTGAAGATCAGGGGATGGGTAGGAACACCATATATTTT. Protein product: CSVEDQGMGRNTIYF.